The 8 T cell receptor beta chains listed next were all sequenced from one sample in a study of early T cells in non-severe SARS-CoV-2 infection (dated by TCRdb to the early 2020s). The protocol used for the library was 5' RACE. The instrument given in TCRdb is NextSeq 500. TCRdb reran the public reads through fastp at Q25 and MiXCR, keeping productive beta chains. Rows with a matching CDR3 protein are joined into one entry that keeps the most common DNA and genes. The sample records about 50,000 distinct CDR3 sequences, over 9.5% of which are singletons. 6% to 8% of the sample is in the top ten clones. The sample was whole blood. Every receptor here comes from an adult who was a healthcare worker with PCR-confirmed SARS-CoV-2 infection or an uninfected control (not recorded which).

This clonotype was counted between two and nine times. The chain couples TRBV5-6 to TRBJ1-1, with D perhaps matching TRBD1 (5 bases). V gave up 2 bases and J gave up 1 base, with 15 bases separating them. Looked up from germline, CDR1 is SGHDT and CDR2 is YYEEEE. The CDR3 has 16 residues. CDR3 amino acids: CASSFRRGLPNTEAFF. DNA for the CDR3: TGTGCCAGCAGCTTCAGGAGGGGCCTCCCGAACACTGAAGCTTTCTTT.

This clonotype was detected a few times. The J gene is TRBJ2-7, the V gene TRBV5-6; TRBD2 agrees at 9 bases. The CDR3 runs to 15 residues. Germline V lookup: CDR1 SGHDT, CDR2 YYEEEE. The J segment lost 3 bases and the V segment lost 0 bases, leaving 4 bases of the junction unmatched. The CDR3 DNA reads TGTGCCAGCAGCTTGGTGTGGACTAGCGACTACGAGCAGTACTTC. This gives the protein CASSLVWTSDYEQYF.

The chain is built from TRBV7-6 and TRBJ2-1; D may be TRBD2 (5 bases). The CDR3 contains 17 residues. Per germline, CDR1 SGHVS and CDR2 FNYEAQ. V was trimmed by 1 base and J by 7 bases, leaving 20 bases between them. CDR3: CASSLVGRASARNEQFF. CDR3 bases: TGTGCCAGCAGCTTAGTCGGGCGGGCCTCCGCTAGAAATGAGCAGTTCTTC.

The chain recombines TRBV6-1 with TRBJ2-3, with D unresolved. The CDR3 has 12 amino acids. CDR1 is MNHNS, CDR2 SASEGT, per germline. The V end was cut by 3 bases, the J end by 9 bases, with 10 bases between. CDR3 residues: CASSDGSPTQYF. The CDR3 DNA reads as TGTGCCAGCAGTGATGGTAGCCCCACGCAGTATTTT.

The gene calls are TRBV28 and TRBJ1-6, with TRBD1 matching 8 bases. Trimming took 8 bases from V and 7 from J; bases not matched to a gene: 10. Germline V gene lookup returns CDR1 MDHEN and CDR2 SYDVKM. The CDR3 is made up of 15 amino acids. CDR3 residues: CASEGGQARNSPLHF. In DNA, the CDR3 is TGTGCCAGCGAGGGGGGACAGGCGAGAAATTCACCCCTCCACTTT.

This clonotype showed up many times. V and J are TRBV20-1 and TRBJ1-2, with 7 bases that match TRBD1. After removal of 2 bases from V and 4 bases from J, the junction contained 10 bases not matched to a gene. The CDR3 has 15 residues. Germline-derived CDR1 and CDR2 are DFQATT and SNEGSKA (reference sequence). CDR3 coding DNA: TGCAGTGCTAGATTTCCGGGACAGTCAACCTATGGCTACACCTTC. It is translated as CSARFPGQSTYGYTF.

This clonotype was detected many times. This chain joins TRBV19 and TRBJ1-6; TRBD1 agrees at 7 bases. Germline values: CDR1 LNHDA, CDR2 SQIVND (reference sequence). V trimming: 10 bases; J trimming: 8 bases; junction bases outside the gene matches: 8. The CDR3 contains 13 residues. The CDR3 protein is CATNRDSHSPLHF. The CDR3, as DNA: TGTGCCACCAACCGGGACAGCCATTCACCCCTCCACTTT.

This clonotype was seen repeatedly, ten times or more. The rearrangement uses TRBV29-1 and TRBJ2-2; D gene unclear. The CDR3 loop spans 17 amino acids. Per germline, CDR1 SQVTM and CDR2 ANQGSEA. The V end lost 7 bases, the J end lost 1 base, and 22 bases lay between the germline ends. CDR3 region: CSALLGSFTLNTGELFF. CDR3 bases: TGCAGCGCCCTCCTCGGCAGCTTCACCTTGAACACCGGGGAGCTGTTTTTT.